The rows below give T cell receptor beta chains drawn from one sample of a study of T cell repertoires in cytomegalovirus infection. TCRdb independently ran MiXCR on the reads; one entry per CDR3 protein. The sample lists under 200,000 distinct CDR3 sequences; 8% to 10% were seen once. The sample consisted of PBMCs. The receptors stem from a human donor in good health (CMV status not recorded). Some clones in this sample may be carry-over from other donors' samples. Both conserved end residues are part of each CDR3. A D gene is named only where the DNA matches it firmly. A row's size may be missing; if present it is once, few, many or a size class.

. | TRBJ2-7 | TRBV25-1 | . | CASRIHYEQYF | TGTGCCAGCAGGATACATTACGAGCAGTACTTC
many | TRBJ1-2 | TRBV7-2 | . | CASSDRRAYGYTF | TGTGCCAGCAGCGACAGACGGGCCTATGGCTACACCTTC
many | TRBJ2-1 | TRBV28 | TRBD2 | CASHISGRAKLEQFF | TGTGCCAGTCATATTAGCGGGAGGGCGAAACTTGAGCAGTTCTTC
many | TRBJ2-1 | TRBV7-2 | . | CASSLEGPLNEQFF | TGTGCCAGCAGCTTAGAGGGACCGCTCAATGAGCAGTTCTTC
many | TRBJ2-2 | TRBV19 | TRBD2 | CASRLAGEITGELFF | TGTGCCAGTAGACTAGCGGGGGAGATTACCGGGGAGCTGTTTTTT
many | TRBJ2-5 | TRBV2 | . | CASSVRGLAGETQYF | TGTGCCAGCAGTGTGAGGGGCCTAGCCGGAGAGACCCAGTACTTC
many | TRBJ1-1 | TRBV7-8 | . | CASSPLIAGNTEAFF | TGTGCCAGCAGCCCGCTGATTGCGGGGAACACTGAAGCTTTCTTT
. | TRBJ2-7 | TRBV7-9 | . | CASSFGDYEQYF | TGTGCCAGCAGCTTCGGGGACTACGAGCAGTACTTC
many | TRBJ2-4 | TRBV28 | . | CASSLHGKNIQYF | TGTGCCAGCAGTTTGCACGGAAAAAACATTCAGTACTTC
many | TRBJ1-5 | TRBV7-2 | . | CASSLTYNQPQHF | TGTGCCAGCAGCTTGACTTACAATCAGCCCCAGCATTTT
. | TRBJ1-2 | TRBV29-1 | TRBD1 | CSVADREAYGYTF | TGCAGCGTTGCCGACAGGGAGGCCTATGGCTACACCTTC
. | TRBJ1-5 | TRBV30 | . | CAWSKGNQPQHF | TGTGCCTGGAGCAAAGGTAATCAGCCCCAGCATTTT
many | TRBJ1-6 | TRBV25-1 | . | CASSTTPERSYNSPLHF | TGTGCCAGCAGTACCACCCCGGAAAGATCCTATAATTCACCCCTCCACTTT
medium-sized | TRBJ1-3 | TRBV7-2 | . | CASSSGNSPRDTIYF | TGTGCCAGCAGCTCGGGCAACAGCCCAAGGGACACCATATATTTT
. | TRBJ1-4 | TRBV14 | . | CASSQSVNGGLFF | TGTGCCAGCAGCCAATCAGTTAATGGAGGACTGTTTTTT
. | TRBJ1-2 | TRBV7-9 | . | CASILGDFGGYTF | TGTGCCAGCATCTTGGGGGATTTCGGTGGCTACACCTTC
. | TRBJ2-1 | TRBV20-1 | . | CSAPTMPTNNEQFF | TGCAGTGCGCCGACGATGCCTACGAACAATGAGCAGTTCTTC
. | TRBJ2-2 | TRBV24-1 | TRBD2 | CATSDPGLAGPFYAEELFF | TGTGCCACCAGTGATCCTGGACTAGCGGGGCCTTTTTATGCCGAGGAGCTGTTTTTT